These 2 T cell receptor beta chains were sequenced from one sample in a study of T cell responses to AZD1222 COVID-19 vaccine (dated by TCRdb to 2020 to 2023). Library preparation used the immunoSEQ multiplex PCR assay. Drawn from immuneACCESS, this table holds only the in-frame rearrangements with V and J called that TCRdb kept. Clones are partly lost; checked studies trace under half to an unresolved V gene and leave the rest unexplained. Present in this sample are tens of thousands of clones, approximately 86% of which were seen just once. In total, the top ten clones hold less than 6% of the sample. In light of the paper, this sample's time point label describes: baseline before first vaccination. Sample: peripheral blood, taken on day 0 of AZD1222 vaccination. These receptors were collected from an adult in good health.

This chain joins TRBV24-1 and TRBJ2-2; possibly TRBD1 for D (5 bases). The germline CDR1 and CDR2 sequences are KGHDR and SFDVKD. The CDR3 is 16 residues long. Trimming cost V 5 bases and J 0 bases, with 12 bases left between them. The DNA of the CDR3 is TGTGCCACCAGTGGCTCGTGGACATCGAACACCGGGGAGCTGTTTTTT. Its translation: CATSGSWTSNTGELFF.

This rearrangement joins TRBV7-3 to TRBJ2-7, with 7 bases identical to TRBD1. The CDR3 is 12 amino acids. V trimming: 9 bases; J trimming: 4 bases; junction bases outside the gene matches: 6. The germline V gene encodes CDR1 SGHTA and CDR2 FQGTGA. CDR3 sequence reads: CASRGRGYEQYF. The CDR3 DNA sequence: TGTGCCAGTAGGGGGCGAGGGTACGAGCAGTACTTC.